The T cell receptor beta chain under discussion was sequenced for a study of response to subunit inactivated influenza vaccine. General observations from the study: Each seasonal influenza vaccination recruits few new T cells, the authors suggested.

TCRdb used MiXCR to reprocess the RT-PCR reads, holding one entry per CDR3 protein. The repertoire includes approximately 680,000 distinct CDR3 sequences, roughly 14% of them detected once, and 11% sits in the top ten. Germline V gene lookup returns CDR1 SNHLY and CDR2 FYNNEI. V was pared by 1 base and J by 2 bases, with 13 bases between. This CDR3 is 16 amino acids long. A word on this clonotype: As yet, its antigen is unknown.

The rearrangement links TRBV2 to TRBJ2-3, with no clear D. The TCR comes from a man aged 50 or older who received an inactivated influenza vaccine. The material was PBMCs from blood, obtained 11 to 12 days after vaccination. The CDR3 here is CASSEDYRRLTDTQYF. The DNA of the CDR3 is TGTGCCAGCAGTGAAGATTACCGACGGCTCACAGATACGCAGTATTTT.